The TCR beta chain described here comes from a study of human T cells and chemical hapten exposure. The wider study: Upper inner arm skin measuring 2 cm by 2 cm received 2% DPC for sensitization. Study conclusions and caveats: DPC sensitization left the count of TCRs above 1 in 1000 unchanged.

TCRdb re-called the RACE reads through MiXCR, storing one row per CDR3 protein. The profile shows more than 300,000 distinct CDR3 sequences, 4.5% to 5.5% of them singletons. Indicated time point: pre-sensitization, week 0. Stated treatment: therapeutic diphenylcyclopropenone sensitization with weekly scalp DPC. About this clonotype itself: Antigen unknown.

Deletions cut 2 bases from V and 0 bases from J, with 9 bases between. This CDR3 comprises 15 residues. Per the germline V gene, CDR1 is MNHEY and CDR2 is SVGAGI. This clonotype was obtained from a woman aged 18-30 years with alopecia areata. Some clones in this sample may be carry-over from other donors' samples. The V and J genes are TRBV6-5 and TRBJ2-3; TRBD2 might be the D (6 bases). Sequenced here: whole blood, sampled in connection with sensitization to the hapten diphenylcyclopropenone (DPC). DNA for the CDR3: TGTGCCAGCAGTTACGGCGGACTAAGCACAGATACGCAGTATTTT. Its translation is CASSYGGLSTDTQYF.